This entry features one TCR beta chain sequence. What it binds is not known. The CDR3 totals 15 residues. V shed 2 bases and J shed 5 bases, with 15 bases lying between them. In germline, CDR1 is MDHEN, CDR2 SYDVKM. This record comes from a study of radiation and T cells in renal cell carcinoma. Study observations and caveats: From baseline, blood top tumor clonotypes peaked at 2 weeks post-radiation.

Assay: immunoSEQ multiplex PCR; the TCRdb copy retains only in-frame clones and omits some. The sample lists 100,000 to 150,000 clones, approximately 80% occurring once. Described time point: baseline pretreatment blood. Specified treatment: 15 Gy SBRT to primary tumor, nephrectomy 4 weeks later. This renal cell carcinoma was of the clear cell type. This chain links TRBV28 with TRBJ1-2, with D maybe TRBD1 (6 bases). The sequence was collected from a woman aged 60-75 years with renal cell carcinoma. The sequenced sample was blood, obtained from a patient whose treatment included radiotherapy and nephrectomy. CDR3 sequence reads: CASSLGQPLGYGYTF. The CDR3 region has the DNA TGTGCCAGCAGTTTAGGACAGCCCTTGGGGTATGGCTACACCTTC.